Each of the 8 T cell receptor beta chains below was sequenced from the same sample in a study of blood T cell repertoires in COVID-19. Measured with immunoSEQ multiplex PCR; TCRdb has only the in-frame clones, and not every one. The repertoire holds roughly 250,000 clones, with 84% as singletons. The sample was peripheral blood. These receptors were obtained from a human donor in a cohort sampled during active COVID-19.

The rearrangement joins TRBV25-1 to TRBJ1-1, with D perhaps matching TRBD1 (5 bases). Germline lookup yields CDR1 MGHDK and CDR2 SYGVNS. V was clipped by 3 bases and J by 1 base, with 9 bases between them. This CDR3 is built from 14 residues. The CDR3 region is CASSDYTGNTEAFF. The CDR3 coding sequence is TGTGCCAGCAGTGATTATACAGGGAACACTGAAGCTTTCTTT.

The chain employs TRBV5-1 and TRBJ2-2, with a tentative D call TRBD2 (5 bases). Trimming removed 6 bases from V and 5 bases from J, with 17 bases in between. Germline V lookup: CDR1 SGHRS, CDR2 YFSETQ. This CDR3 spans 15 amino acids. The CDR3 sequence is CASTPGGSETGELFF. The CDR3 nucleotides read TGCGCCAGCACCCCAGGCGGGTCTGAGACCGGGGAGCTGTTTTTT.

This clone was detected only once. The chain joins TRBV6-2 or TRBV6-3 to TRBJ2-3, with D possibly matching TRBD2 (5 bases). The V gene's germline CDR1 is MNHEY and CDR2 SVGEGT. This CDR3 is 13 amino acids long. The V gene lost 4 bases and the J gene lost 8 bases, with 13 bases spanning the gap. DNA for the CDR3: TGTGCCAGCAGTTCCCGCCGGGAAAGTACGCAGTATTTT. It encodes CASSSRRESTQYF.

The CDR3 loop reads CAARSGPNTGELFF. The CDR3 nucleotides read TGTGCCGCGCGGAGCGGGCCGAACACCGGGGAGCTGTTTTTT. The rearrangement links TRBV6-5 to TRBJ2-2, with D perhaps matching TRBD2 (6 bases). CDR1 is MNHEY, CDR2 SVGAGI, per germline. V lost 11 bases and J lost 0, with 13 bases in between. The CDR3 spans 14 residues.

The genes are TRBV5-6 and TRBJ1-5; no clear D gene. V shed 0 bases and J shed 6 bases, with 7 bases lying between them. This CDR3 comprises 13 residues. Germline values: CDR1 SGHDT, CDR2 YYEEEE. As DNA, the CDR3 is TGTGCCAGCAGCTTGGCGGGGAGTCAGCCCCAGCATTTT. It codes for CASSLAGSQPQHF.

The chain is built from TRBV14 and TRBJ1-1; 7 nucleotides match TRBD1. In germline, CDR1 is SGHDN, CDR2 FVKESK. V was clipped by 4 bases and J by 7 bases; unmatched bases: 12. This CDR3 contains 15 residues. The CDR3 bases are TGTGCCAGCAGCCGCAAACCCGGGACAGTAGGTGAAGCTTTCTTT. As protein: CASSRKPGTVGEAFF. The full variable domain, with the rest looked up from reference TRBV14 and TRBJ1-1, is EAGVTQFPSHSVIEKGQTVTLRCDPISGHDNLYWYRRVMGKEIKFLLHFVKESKQDESGMPNNRFLAERTGGTYSTLKVQPAELEDSGVYFCASSRKPGTVGEAFFGQGTRLTVV.

On this clone: This specimen includes other DNA sequences encoding the same CDR3. The chain combines TRBV7-2 with TRBJ2-1; a possible D gene is TRBD2 (6 bases). CDR1 is SGHTA, CDR2 FQGNSA, per germline. The CDR3 runs to 15 residues. V was pared by 5 bases and J by 0 bases, with 11 bases between. CDR3 in amino acids: CASSPPGSSYNEQFF. The CDR3, as DNA: TGTGCCAGCAGCCCCCCCGGGAGCTCCTACAATGAGCAGTTCTTC.

The chain has TRBV3-1 (or the pseudogene TRBV3-2) and TRBJ1-4; tentatively, D is TRBD1 (6 bases). Germline V gene sequence: CDR1 LGHDT, CDR2 YNNKEL (reference sequence). The CDR3 has 16 residues. V lost 3 bases and J lost 11, with 22 bases in between. The CDR3 DNA is TGTGCCAGCAGCCACCGACAGGAACGGTCTGTAGGGAAACTGTTTTTT. It specifies CASSHRQERSVGKLFF.